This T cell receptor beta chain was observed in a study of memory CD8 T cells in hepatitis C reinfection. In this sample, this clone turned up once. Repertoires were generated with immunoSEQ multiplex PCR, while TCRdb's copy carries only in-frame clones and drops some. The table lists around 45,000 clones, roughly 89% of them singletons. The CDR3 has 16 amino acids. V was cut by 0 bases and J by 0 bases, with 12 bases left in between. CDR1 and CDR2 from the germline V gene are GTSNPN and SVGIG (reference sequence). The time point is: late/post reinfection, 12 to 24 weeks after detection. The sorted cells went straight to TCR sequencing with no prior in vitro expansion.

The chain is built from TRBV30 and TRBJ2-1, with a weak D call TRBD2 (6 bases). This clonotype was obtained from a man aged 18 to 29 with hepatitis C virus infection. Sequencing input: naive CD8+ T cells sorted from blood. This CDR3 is CAWSVLAGSSYNEQFF. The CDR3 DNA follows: TGTGCCTGGAGTGTACTAGCAGGAAGCTCCTACAATGAGCAGTTCTTC. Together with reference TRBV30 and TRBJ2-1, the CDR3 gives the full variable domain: SQTIHQWPATLVQPVGSPLSLECTVEGTSNPNLYWYRQAAGRGLQLLFYSVGIGQISSEVPQNLSASRPQDRQFILSSKKLLLSDSGFYLCAWSVLAGSSYNEQFFGPGTRLTVL.